The rows below give T cell receptor beta chains drawn from one sample of a study of shared clonotypes between healthy human individuals. TCRdb keeps only in-frame clones here, not all; method: immunoSEQ multiplex PCR. The sample holds around 600,000 clones, 90% to 95% seen once. The sample comprised naive CD8+ T cells sorted from blood. Receptors originate from a woman in her 30s in good health. The CDR3 runs from the conserved cysteine through the conserved F or W. D genes are given only for firm matches. Where a row states a size, it is once, few, many or the class of an expanded clone; other rows omit it.

.	11	.	TRBJ1-1	TRBV29-1	CSVGLGTEAFF	TGCAGCGTTGGTCTGGGCACTGAAGCTTTCTTT
.	17	TRBD2	TRBJ2-5	TRBV14	CASSSLAGVVWEETQYF	TGTGCCAGCAGCTCACTAGCGGGAGTGGTTTGGGAAGAGACCCAGTACTTC
.	12	.	TRBJ1-4	TRBV28	CASSLGGGKLFF	TGTGCCAGCAGTTTAGGGGGGGGAAAACTGTTTTTT
.	14	.	TRBJ1-1	TRBV19	CASSIGPDSNEAFF	TGTGCCAGTAGTATAGGGCCCGATAGTAATGAAGCTTTCTTT
once	19	TRBD1	TRBJ2-6	TRBV27	CASSFRFRDRGSGANVLTF	TGTGCCAGCAGTTTTAGGTTCCGGGACAGAGGCTCTGGGGCCAACGTCCTGACTTTC
.	16	.	TRBJ1-4	TRBV28	CASSFFRGETNEKLFF	TGTGCCAGCAGTTTCTTTCGGGGGGAGACTAATGAAAAACTGTTTTTT
.	14	.	TRBJ2-7	TRBV27	CASSPLGTAYEQYF	TGTGCCAGCAGTCCCCTCGGTACAGCCTACGAGCAGTACTTC
.	13	.	TRBJ2-2	TRBV27	CASSFLRDGELFF	TGTGCCAGCAGTTTCCTCCGGGACGGGGAGCTGTTTTTT
.	15	.	TRBJ1-2	TRBV21-1	CASSKGAGVLYGYTF	TGTGCCAGCAGCAAAGGTGCGGGCGTCCTCTATGGCTACACCTTC
.	14	TRBD1	TRBJ1-1	TRBV6-5	CASRYGTGGTEAFF	TGTGCCAGCAGGTACGGGACAGGGGGCACTGAAGCTTTCTTT
.	13	.	TRBJ2-7	TRBV2	CATRVGLGYEQYF	TGTGCCACCCGAGTAGGTTTGGGCTACGAGCAGTACTTC
.	16	TRBD2	TRBJ2-5	TRBV6-5	CASSYATSGSRKTQYF	TGTGCCAGCAGTTACGCGACTAGCGGGAGTCGGAAGACCCAGTACTTC
.	17	.	TRBJ1-2	TRBV28	CASSHSSDLLVTYGYTF	TGTGCCAGCAGCCACTCCTCGGACCTTCTTGTCACCTATGGCTACACCTTC
.	15	TRBD1	TRBJ2-7	TRBV19	CASSTGQGLFYEQYF	TGTGCCAGTAGTACCGGACAGGGGTTGTTTTACGAGCAGTACTTC
.	16	.	TRBJ1-3	TRBV7-6	CASSSGRHRVENTIYF	TGTGCCAGCAGCTCCGGACGCCACCGAGTGGAGAACACCATATATTTT
once	15	TRBD1	TRBJ1-1	TRBV28	CASSWTGEMDTEAFF	TGTGCCAGCAGCTGGACAGGGGAAATGGACACTGAAGCTTTCTTT
.	14	TRBD1	TRBJ1-5	TRBV27	CASRLTGGYQPQHF	TGTGCCAGCAGGCTTACAGGGGGCTATCAGCCCCAGCATTTT
once	14	TRBD1	TRBJ2-7	TRBV13	CASSGGQGPYEQYF	TGTGCCAGCAGCGGGGGACAGGGGCCCTACGAGCAGTACTTC
.	16	.	TRBJ1-4	TRBV13	CASSVSTGLANEKLFF	TGTGCCAGCAGCGTCTCGACAGGACTGGCTAATGAAAAACTGTTTTTT
.	14	.	TRBJ2-7	TRBV15	CATSLGPEGDEQYF	TGTGCCACCAGCCTTGGGCCCGAAGGGGACGAGCAGTACTTC
.	14	TRBD1	TRBJ2-3	TRBV5-4	CASSNDRARDTQYF	TGTGCCAGCAGCAACGACAGGGCCCGCGATACGCAGTATTTT
.	15	.	TRBJ2-7	TRBV4-2	CASSQERVSSYEQYF	TGTGCCAGCAGCCAAGAGCGGGTAAGCTCCTACGAGCAGTACTTC
.	15	TRBD2	TRBJ2-1	TRBV7-9	CASSLVAGGKNEQFF	TGTGCCAGCAGCTTAGTGGCGGGAGGGAAGAATGAGCAGTTCTTC
once	12	.	TRBJ2-7	TRBV30	CAWSPGSYEQYF	TGTGCCTGGAGCCCAGGGTCCTACGAGCAGTACTTC
.	16	.	TRBJ2-1	TRBV4-1	CASSQVLAYSYNEQFF	TGCGCCAGCAGCCAAGTTCTAGCGTACTCCTACAATGAGCAGTTCTTC
.	14	.	TRBJ2-2	TRBV28	CASSLSWESGELFF	TGTGCCAGCAGTTTGTCGTGGGAGTCCGGGGAGCTGTTTTTT
.	14	.	TRBJ2-3	TRBV15	CAIPWGLNLDTQYF	TGTGCCATCCCATGGGGGCTCAATTTGGATACGCAGTATTTT
.	14	.	TRBJ1-2	TRBV9	CASSVGQALYGYTF	TGTGCCAGCAGCGTAGGGCAGGCACTCTATGGCTACACCTTC
.	13	.	TRBJ2-1	TRBV11-1	CASSTSPASEQFF	TGTGCCAGCAGTACATCCCCGGCCAGTGAGCAGTTCTTC